This record concerns one TCR beta chain sequence. This sample was included in a study of blood T cell repertoires in COVID-19. As for the study in general: COVID-19 samples collected from the United States, Italy and Spain covered acute and convalescent phases.

V lost 7 bases and J lost 2, with 17 bases in between. Germline CDR1 and CDR2: SNHLY and FYNNEI. The CDR3 length is 15 residues. Profiling relied on immunoSEQ multiplex PCR, and the TCRdb table lists in-frame clones only, not all of them. The data contain approximately 200,000 clones, around 94% of them singletons. The material sequenced was peripheral blood. The receptor was derived from a man younger than 40 with COVID-19, enrolled during active disease. The V call is TRBV2, the J call TRBJ1-1; D may be TRBD1 (5 bases). CDR3 bases: TGTGCCAGCAAGTTGGTGGACACCGGAAACACTGAAGCTTTCTTT. This codes for CASKLVDTGNTEAFF.